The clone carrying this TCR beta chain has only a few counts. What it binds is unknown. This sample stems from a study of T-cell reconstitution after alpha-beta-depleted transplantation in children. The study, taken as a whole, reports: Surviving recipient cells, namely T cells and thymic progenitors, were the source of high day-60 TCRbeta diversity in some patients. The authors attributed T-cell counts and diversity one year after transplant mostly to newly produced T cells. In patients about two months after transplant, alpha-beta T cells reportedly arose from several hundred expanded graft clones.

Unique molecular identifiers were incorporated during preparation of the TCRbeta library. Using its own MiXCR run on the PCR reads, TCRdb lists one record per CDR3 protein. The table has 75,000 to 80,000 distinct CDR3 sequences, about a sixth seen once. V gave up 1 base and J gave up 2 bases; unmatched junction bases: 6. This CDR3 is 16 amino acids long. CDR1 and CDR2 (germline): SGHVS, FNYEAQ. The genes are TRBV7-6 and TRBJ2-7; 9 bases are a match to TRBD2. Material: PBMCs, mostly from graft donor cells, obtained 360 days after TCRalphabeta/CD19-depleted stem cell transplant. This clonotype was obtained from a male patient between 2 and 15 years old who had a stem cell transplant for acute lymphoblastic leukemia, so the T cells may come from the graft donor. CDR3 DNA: TGTGCCAGCAGCTTAGAGGAGACTAGCGGAGCCTACGAGCAGTACTTC. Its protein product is CASSLEETSGAYEQYF. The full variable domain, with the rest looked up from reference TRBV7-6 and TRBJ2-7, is GAGVSQSPRYKVTKRGQDVALRCDPISGHVSLYWYRQALGQGPEFLTYFNYEAQQDKSGLPNDRFSAERPEGSISTLTIQRTEQRDSAMYRCASSLEETSGAYEQYFGPGTRLTVT.